Listed here are 7 T cell receptor beta chains from one sample, sequenced in a study of naive and memory T cell subsets. A UMI-containing oligonucleotide was joined by 3' ligation to the TCR cDNA template. Ligated cDNA underwent four rounds of PCR with nested alpha and beta constant region primers and SP2. TCRdb recomputed calls from the 5' RACE reads with MiXCR, one row per CDR3 protein. The sample lists more than 60,000 distinct CDR3 sequences; 6% to 8.5% were seen once. These receptors all come from a female donor in good health.

V is TRBV7-2 and J is TRBJ2-2; D is undetermined. The V gene's germline CDR1 is SGHTA and CDR2 FQGNSA. V lost 2 bases, J lost 4 bases, and 8 bases lay in between. This CDR3 is built from 14 residues. CDR3 DNA: TGTGCCAGCAGCTTAATATGGGGCACCGGGGAGCTGTTTTTT. Translating gives CASSLIWGTGELFF.

This clonotype has a handful of counts. The CDR3 region is CASSLELNTEAFF. CDR3 in DNA: TGTGCCAGCAGCCTCGAGTTGAACACTGAAGCTTTCTTT. This chain joins TRBV14 and TRBJ1-1; D call uncertain. Germline V lookup: CDR1 SGHDN, CDR2 FVKESK. Trimming shortened V by 4 bases and J by 0 bases, and 6 bases separated the two germline ends. The CDR3 is made up of 13 amino acids.

By sample share, this clonotype is medium-sized. The DNA for the CDR3 is TGTGCCAGCAGCTTATCGGGATTTAATGAAAAACTGTTTTTT. Protein product: CASSLSGFNEKLFF. The chain combines TRBV7-9 with TRBJ1-4, with D unresolved. CDR3 length: 14 residues. Trimming pared 2 bases from V and 4 bases from J, leaving 8 bases between. Per germline, CDR1 SEHNR and CDR2 FQNEAQ (reference sequence).

This clonotype appeared many times. The chain combines TRBV19 with TRBJ1-3; possible D gene TRBD1, 6 bases. Germline V gene data show CDR1 as LNHDA and CDR2 as SQIVND (reference sequence). The CDR3 has 15 residues. With 7 bases removed from V and 0 bases from J, the gap between germline ends came to 13 bases. The CDR3 DNA reads TGTGCCAGTACTCGGGACATCAGCTCTGGAAACACCATATATTTT. The encoded protein is CASTRDISSGNTIYF.

This clonotype was detected only a few times. J is TRBJ2-4 and V is TRBV27; the D is unclear. V was pared by 0 bases and J by 0 bases, with 6 bases between. Per the germline V gene, CDR1 is MNHEY and CDR2 is SMNVEV (reference sequence). This CDR3 is 15 amino acids long. CDR3 DNA sequence: TGTGCCAGCAGTTTATCGGCTATAGCCAAAAACATTCAGTACTTC. Protein product: CASSLSAIAKNIQYF.

The V call is TRBV3-1, the J call TRBJ2-1; a weak D match, TRBD1 (6 bases). The germline CDR1 and CDR2 sequences are LGHDT and YNNKEL (reference sequence). Trimming removed 2 bases at V and 5 bases at J, with 13 bases between. This CDR3 comprises 15 residues. Written as DNA, the CDR3 is TGTGCCAGCAGCCAACAAGGACAGATTAACAATGAGCAGTTCTTC. It is translated as CASSQQGQINNEQFF.

A few counts support this clonotype. The chain combines TRBV9 with TRBJ1-4, with a weak D call TRBD1 (6 bases). Trimming took 1 base from V and 8 from J, leaving 15 bases between them. Germline CDR1 SGDLS, CDR2 YYNGEE. CDR3 length: 15 residues. As DNA, the CDR3 is TGTGCCAGCAGCGTACATGGACAGATGGGGGAAAAACTGTTTTTT. It specifies CASSVHGQMGEKLFF.